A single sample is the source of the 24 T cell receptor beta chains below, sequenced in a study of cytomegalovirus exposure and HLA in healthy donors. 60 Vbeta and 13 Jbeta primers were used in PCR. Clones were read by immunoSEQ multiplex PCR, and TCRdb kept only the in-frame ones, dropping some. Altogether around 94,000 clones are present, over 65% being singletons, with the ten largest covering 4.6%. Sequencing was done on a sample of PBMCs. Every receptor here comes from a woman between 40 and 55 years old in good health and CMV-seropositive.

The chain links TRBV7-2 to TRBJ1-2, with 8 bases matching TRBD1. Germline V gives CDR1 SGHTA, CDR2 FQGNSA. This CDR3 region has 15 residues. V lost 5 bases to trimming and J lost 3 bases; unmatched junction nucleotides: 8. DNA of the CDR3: TGTGCCAGCAGCGAGGGACAGGAGAGTTACTATGGCTACACCTTC. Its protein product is CASSEGQESYYGYTF.

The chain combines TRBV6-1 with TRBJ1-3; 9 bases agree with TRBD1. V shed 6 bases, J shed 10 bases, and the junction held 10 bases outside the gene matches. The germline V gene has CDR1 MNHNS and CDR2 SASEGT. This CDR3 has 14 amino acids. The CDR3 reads CASRDRGLGETIYF. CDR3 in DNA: TGTGCCAGCAGGGACAGGGGTCTCGGGGAGACCATATATTTT.

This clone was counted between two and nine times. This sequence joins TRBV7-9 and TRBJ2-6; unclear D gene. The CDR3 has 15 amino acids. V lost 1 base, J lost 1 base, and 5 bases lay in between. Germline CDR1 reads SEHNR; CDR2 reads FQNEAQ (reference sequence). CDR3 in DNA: TGTGCCAGCAGCTTAGGAGGATCTGGGGCCAACGTCCTGACTTTC. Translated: CASSLGGSGANVLTF.

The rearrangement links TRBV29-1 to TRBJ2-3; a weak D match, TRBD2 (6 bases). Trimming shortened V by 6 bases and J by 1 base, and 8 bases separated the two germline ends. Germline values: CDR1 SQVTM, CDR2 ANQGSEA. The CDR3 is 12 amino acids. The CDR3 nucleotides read TGCAGCGTGTCGGGGGGCACAGATACGCAGTATTTT. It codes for CSVSGGTDTQYF.

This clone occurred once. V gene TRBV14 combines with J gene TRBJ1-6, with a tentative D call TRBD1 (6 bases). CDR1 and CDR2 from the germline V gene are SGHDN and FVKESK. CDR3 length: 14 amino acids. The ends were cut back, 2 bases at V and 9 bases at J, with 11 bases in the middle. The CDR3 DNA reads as TGTGCCAGCAGCCAACTCACAGGGACTTCACCCCTCCACTTT. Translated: CASSQLTGTSPLHF.

CDR3 amino acids: CASRDSLYDEQYF. In DNA, the CDR3 is TGTGCCAGTCGGGACAGTCTTTATGACGAGCAGTACTTC. The J gene is TRBJ2-7, the V gene TRBV27; 7 bases are a match to TRBD1. The junction had 10 bases not matched to a gene; V was cut back by 9 bases and J by 5 bases. Germline V CDR1 and CDR2: MNHEY, SMNVEV (reference sequence). This CDR3 has 13 amino acids.

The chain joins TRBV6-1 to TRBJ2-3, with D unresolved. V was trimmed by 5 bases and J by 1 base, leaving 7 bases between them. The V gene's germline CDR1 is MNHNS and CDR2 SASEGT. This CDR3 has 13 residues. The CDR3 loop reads CASSTSGTDTQYF. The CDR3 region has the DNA TGTGCCAGCAGTACAAGCGGCACAGATACGCAGTATTTT.

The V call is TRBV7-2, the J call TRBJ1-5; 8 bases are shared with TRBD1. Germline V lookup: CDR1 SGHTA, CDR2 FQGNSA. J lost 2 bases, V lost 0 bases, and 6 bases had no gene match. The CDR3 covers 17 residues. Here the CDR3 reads CASSLAGRGLGNQPQHF. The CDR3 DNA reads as TGTGCCAGCAGCTTAGCTGGCAGGGGGCTGGGCAATCAGCCCCAGCATTTT.

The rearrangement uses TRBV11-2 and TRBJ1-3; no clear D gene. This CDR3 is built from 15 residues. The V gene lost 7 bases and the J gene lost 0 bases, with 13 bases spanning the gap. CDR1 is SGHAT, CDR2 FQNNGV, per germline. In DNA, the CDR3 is TGTGCCAGCACCCAGACGGGGTCCTCTGGAAACACCATATATTTT. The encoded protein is CASTQTGSSGNTIYF.

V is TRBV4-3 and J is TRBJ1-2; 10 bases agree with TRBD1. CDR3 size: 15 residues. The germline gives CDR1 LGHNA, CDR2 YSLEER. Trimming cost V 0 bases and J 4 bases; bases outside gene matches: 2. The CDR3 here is CASSQDGQGGYGYTF. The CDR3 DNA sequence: TGCGCCAGCAGCCAAGACGGACAGGGGGGCTATGGCTACACCTTC.

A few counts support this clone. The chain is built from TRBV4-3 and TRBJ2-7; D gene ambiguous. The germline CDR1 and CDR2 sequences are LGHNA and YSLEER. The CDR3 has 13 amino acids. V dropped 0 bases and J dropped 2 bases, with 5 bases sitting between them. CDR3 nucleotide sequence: TGCGCCAGCAGCCAAGAGGCCACCTACGAGCAGTACTTC. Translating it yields CASSQEATYEQYF.

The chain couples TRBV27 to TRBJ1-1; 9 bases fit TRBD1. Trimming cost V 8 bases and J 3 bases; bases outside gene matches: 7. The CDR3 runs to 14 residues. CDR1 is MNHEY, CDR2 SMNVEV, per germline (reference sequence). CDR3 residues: CASRRQGEYTEAFF. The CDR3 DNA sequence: TGTGCCAGCCGCAGACAGGGGGAATACACTGAAGCTTTCTTT.

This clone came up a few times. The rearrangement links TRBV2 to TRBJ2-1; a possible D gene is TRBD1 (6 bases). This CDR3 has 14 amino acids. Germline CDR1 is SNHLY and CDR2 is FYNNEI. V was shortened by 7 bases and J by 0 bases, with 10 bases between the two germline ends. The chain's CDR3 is CASKGDLSYNEQFF. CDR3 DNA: TGTGCCAGCAAGGGGGATCTCTCCTACAATGAGCAGTTCTTC.

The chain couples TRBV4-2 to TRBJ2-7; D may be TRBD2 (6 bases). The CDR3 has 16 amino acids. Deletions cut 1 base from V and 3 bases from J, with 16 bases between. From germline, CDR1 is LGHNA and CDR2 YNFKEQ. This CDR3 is CASSQVRGSANYEQYF. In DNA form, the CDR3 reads TGTGCCAGCAGCCAAGTCCGGGGGAGCGCAAACTACGAGCAGTACTTC.

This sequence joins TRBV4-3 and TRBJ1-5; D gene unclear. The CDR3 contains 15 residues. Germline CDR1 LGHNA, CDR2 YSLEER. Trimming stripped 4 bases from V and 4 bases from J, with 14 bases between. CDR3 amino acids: CASSLFSGGNQPQHF. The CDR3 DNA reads TGCGCCAGCAGCCTTTTTTCAGGTGGTAATCAGCCCCAGCATTTT.

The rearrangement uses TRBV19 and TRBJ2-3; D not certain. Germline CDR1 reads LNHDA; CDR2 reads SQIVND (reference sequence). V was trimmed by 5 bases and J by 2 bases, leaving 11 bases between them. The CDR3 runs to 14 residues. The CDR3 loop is CASSPFSYTDTQYF. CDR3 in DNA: TGTGCCAGTAGTCCCTTTTCCTACACAGATACGCAGTATTTT.

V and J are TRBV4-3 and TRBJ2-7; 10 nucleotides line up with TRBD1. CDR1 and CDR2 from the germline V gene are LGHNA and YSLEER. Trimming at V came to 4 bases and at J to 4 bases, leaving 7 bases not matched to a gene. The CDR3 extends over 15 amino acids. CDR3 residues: CASSPSGTGEYEQYF. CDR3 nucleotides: TGCGCCAGCAGCCCTTCAGGGACAGGGGAATACGAGCAGTACTTC.

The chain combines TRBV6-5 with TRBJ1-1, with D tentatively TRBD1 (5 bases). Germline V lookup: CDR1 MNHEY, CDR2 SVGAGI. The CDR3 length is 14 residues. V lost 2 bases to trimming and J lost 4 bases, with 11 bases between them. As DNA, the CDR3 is TGTGCCAGCAGTTACGCCCCTCAGGGCACTGAAGCTTTCTTT. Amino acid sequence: CASSYAPQGTEAFF.

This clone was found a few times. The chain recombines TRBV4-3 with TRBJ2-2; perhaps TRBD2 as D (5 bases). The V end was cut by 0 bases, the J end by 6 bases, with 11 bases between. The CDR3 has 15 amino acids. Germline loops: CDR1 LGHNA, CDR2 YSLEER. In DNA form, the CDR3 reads TGCGCCAGCAGCCAAGATGGAGGTAGCTCCGGGGAGCTGTTTTTT. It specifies CASSQDGGSSGELFF.

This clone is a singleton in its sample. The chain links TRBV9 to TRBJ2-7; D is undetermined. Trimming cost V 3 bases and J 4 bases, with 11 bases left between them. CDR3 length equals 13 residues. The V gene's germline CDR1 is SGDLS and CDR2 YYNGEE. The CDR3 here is CASSASEFYEQYF. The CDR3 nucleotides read TGTGCCAGCAGCGCCAGCGAATTTTACGAGCAGTACTTC.

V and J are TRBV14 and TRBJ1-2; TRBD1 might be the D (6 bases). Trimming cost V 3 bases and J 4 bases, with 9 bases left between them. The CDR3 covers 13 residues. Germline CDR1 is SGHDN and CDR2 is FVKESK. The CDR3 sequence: CASSHGQLYGYTF. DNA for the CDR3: TGTGCCAGCAGCCACGGACAGCTCTATGGCTACACCTTC.

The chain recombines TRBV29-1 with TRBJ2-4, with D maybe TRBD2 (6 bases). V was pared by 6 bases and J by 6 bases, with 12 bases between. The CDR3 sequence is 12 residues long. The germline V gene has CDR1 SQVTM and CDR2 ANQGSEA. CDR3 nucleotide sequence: TGCAGCGTCCGGGACGGGGGAAACATTCAGTACTTC. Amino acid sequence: CSVRDGGNIQYF.

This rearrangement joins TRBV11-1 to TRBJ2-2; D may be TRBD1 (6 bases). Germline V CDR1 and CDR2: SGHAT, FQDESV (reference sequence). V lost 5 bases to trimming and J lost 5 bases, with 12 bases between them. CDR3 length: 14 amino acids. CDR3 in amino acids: CASSMIRGTGELFF. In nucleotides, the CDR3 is TGTGCCAGCAGCATGATAAGGGGGACCGGGGAGCTGTTTTTT.

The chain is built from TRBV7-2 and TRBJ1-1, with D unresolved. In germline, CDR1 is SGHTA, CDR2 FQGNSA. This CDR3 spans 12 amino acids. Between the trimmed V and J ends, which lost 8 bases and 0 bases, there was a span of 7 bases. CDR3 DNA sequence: TGTGCCAGCGGACTTTTGAACACTGAAGCTTTCTTT. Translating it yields CASGLLNTEAFF.